This entry lists 20 T cell receptor beta chains sequenced from one sample in a study of T cells in Graves' hyperthyroidism and ophthalmopathy. Researchers took RNA transcripts and amplified the TCR beta CDR3 regions from them. First-round RT-PCR with HTBI primers amplified the TCR CDR3 region. TCRdb itself ran the multiplex PCR reads through MiXCR, one entry per CDR3 protein. The data show just under 750,000 distinct CDR3 sequences, with over 35% seen just once and roughly 30% held by the top ten. Sequencing used blood. The source is a woman aged 40 to 50 with Graves' hyperthyroidism.

This clonotype was counted at least ten times. The V call is TRBV20-1, the J call TRBJ1-5; D possibly corresponds to TRBD1 (6 bases). The CDR3 covers 13 residues. Germline values: CDR1 DFQATT, CDR2 SNEGSKA (reference sequence). V lost 0 bases, J lost 7 bases, and 10 bases lay in between. The CDR3 region has the DNA TGCAGTGCTAGAGATAACAGGGAGCAGCCCCAGCATTTT. This gives the protein CSARDNREQPQHF.

In this sample, this clonotype turned up a few times. This sequence may be a read error, since a much larger clone differs from it by one base. The V gene is TRBV10-3, the J gene TRBJ1-5, with unresolved D. The V gene's germline CDR1 is ENHRY and CDR2 SYGVKD. V lost 2 bases and J lost 2, with 10 bases in between. CDR3 length: 15 residues. The DNA of the CDR3 is TGTGCCATCAGTGAGGGGGATTGGGGCAATCAGCCCCAGCATTTT. Encoded protein: CAISEGDWGNQPQHF.

Details on this clonotype: Being one base from a much bigger clone, this may be a read error. The rearrangement links TRBV7-9 to TRBJ1-2; D is unclear. The CDR3 consists of 12 residues. Germline V CDR1 and CDR2: SEHNR, FQNEAQ (reference sequence). CDR3 in DNA: TGTGCCAGCAGTTCTAACGAAGGTGGCTACATCTTC. It is translated as CASSSNEGGYIF.

The V gene is TRBV19, the J gene TRBJ1-1; 9 nucleotides match TRBD1. The CDR3 is 15 residues long. Trimming removed 7 bases from V and 0 bases from J; junction bases left unmatched: 6. Germline CDR1 is LNHDA and CDR2 is SQIVND (reference sequence). The CDR3 DNA reads TGTGCCAGTATGACAGGGGGAACGATGAACACTGAAGCTTTCTTT. This translates into CASMTGGTMNTEAFF.

The V gene is TRBV6-1, the J gene TRBJ1-5, with D uncertain. Germline values: CDR1 MNHNS, CDR2 SASEGT. The germline V and J ends were trimmed by 5 bases and 6 bases, with 29 bases remaining between them. The CDR3 has 19 amino acids. The CDR3 protein is CASSYEGLGRQWETQPQHF. The CDR3 DNA reads TGTGCCAGCAGTTACGAAGGGTTGGGGAGACAATGGGAGACTCAGCCCCAGCATTTT.

This clonotype was found a few times. The CDR3 spells CASSLSGEVYGYTF. The DNA of the CDR3 is TGTGCCAGCAGTTTATCGGGGGAGGTCTATGGCTACACCTTC. The rearrangement joins TRBV6-5 to TRBJ1-2; maybe TRBD1 (5 bases). CDR3 length equals 14 residues. V gave up 4 bases and J gave up 4 bases, with 13 bases separating them. The germline V gene encodes CDR1 MNHEY and CDR2 SVGAGI.

With respect to this clonotype: A read error may account for a junction end that differs from germline. The V gene is TRBV10-3, the J gene TRBJ2-7; maybe TRBD2 (6 bases). Per germline, CDR1 ENHRY and CDR2 SYGVKD. CDR3 length equals 14 residues. Here the CDR3 DNA reads TGTGCCAGCAGTTACGAACGGGGGAGCTACGAGCAGTACTTC. The encoded protein is CASSYERGSYEQYF.

The chain is built from TRBV24-1 and TRBJ2-1; 8 nucleotides align to TRBD2. The germline gives CDR1 KGHDR, CDR2 SFDVKD. V lost 4 bases, J lost 3 bases, and 7 bases stayed unmatched. The CDR3 has 16 amino acids. The CDR3 region has the DNA TGTGCCACCAGTGACCCGGGGGGGGCAAGCTACAATGAGCAGTTCTTC. Translated, it gives CATSDPGGASYNEQFF.

This clonotype was observed many times. The J gene is TRBJ1-1, the V gene TRBV4-2; TRBD1 might be the D (6 bases). The CDR3 is 13 amino acids. The V end was cut by 3 bases, the J end by 7 bases, with 12 bases between. Germline loops: CDR1 LGHNA, CDR2 YNFKEQ. CDR3 residues: CASSHGGTLEAFF. CDR3 coding DNA: TGTGCCAGCAGCCACGGGGGGACACTTGAAGCTTTCTTT.

This clonotype was picked up a small number of times. The V gene is TRBV20-1, the J gene TRBJ2-2, with no clear D. CDR3 length: 11 residues. CDR1 DFQATT and CDR2 SNEGSKA come from the germline V gene (reference sequence). V was clipped by 4 bases and J by 7 bases, with 7 bases between them. The chain's CDR3 is CSAMRFGELFF. In DNA form, the CDR3 reads TGCAGTGCTATGCGTTTCGGGGAGCTGTTTTTT.

The chain has TRBV2 and TRBJ1-5; D is ambiguous. Germline lookup yields CDR1 SNHLY and CDR2 FYNNEI. The V and J ends lost 2 bases and 3 bases respectively, with 11 bases between them. The CDR3 is 15 residues long. The CDR3 nucleotides read TGTGCCAGCAGTGAAATGAGGGAACTCAATCAGCCCCAGCATTTT. Translation gives CASSEMRELNQPQHF. Filled out from reference TRBV2 and TRBJ1-5, the complete variable domain reads EPEVTQTPSHQVTQMGQEVILRCVPISNHLYFYWYRQILGQKVEFLVSFYNNEISEKSEIFDDQFSVERPDGSNFTLKIRSTKLEDSAMYFCASSEMRELNQPQHFGDGTRLSIL.

Details on this clonotype: A much bigger clone sits one base away, suggesting this may be a read error. This rearrangement joins TRBV7-8 to TRBJ1-2, with a possible D match to TRBD1 (5 bases). Germline V gives CDR1 SGHVS, CDR2 FQNEAQ. V lost 5 bases and J 2 bases, leaving 15 bases between the germline ends. The CDR3 is made up of 15 amino acids. The CDR3 coding sequence is TGTGCCAGCAGCACCCGACAGAATCAGAACTATGGCTACACCTTC. It is translated as CASSTRQNQNYGYTF.

Details on this clonotype: Germline and junction disagree at one end, which may indicate a read error. The rearrangement joins TRBV29-1 to TRBJ1-2, with 8 bases identical to TRBD1. CDR1 and CDR2 from the germline V gene are SQVTM and ANQGSEA. This CDR3 has 15 residues. CDR3 coding DNA: TGCAGCGTGGAGCGGGCGGACAGGGTGGGAGAGGGTTACGCCTTC. It encodes CSVERADRVGEGYAF.

This clonotype was seen a few times. The genes are TRBV29-1 and TRBJ1-6, with no clear D. Germline CDR1 and CDR2: SQVTM and ANQGSEA. The CDR3 consists of 13 residues. The germline V and J ends were trimmed by 3 bases and 9 bases, with 12 bases remaining between them. The CDR3, as DNA: TGCAGCGTTGACGACGGGGTAGGTTCACCCCTCCACTTT. Its translation: CSVDDGVGSPLHF.

The DNA of the CDR3 is TGTGCCATCAGTCCGCGGGATGATAACCAGTACTTC. It translates to CAISPRDDNQYF. The J gene is TRBJ2-5, the V gene TRBV10-3, with D possibly being TRBD2 (6 bases). The CDR3 spans 12 residues. Germline assignment: CDR1 ENHRY and CDR2 SYGVKD. Between the trimmed V and J ends, which lost 5 bases and 10 bases, there was a span of 14 bases.

The J gene is TRBJ2-5, the V gene TRBV20-1; no clear D. The germline CDR1 and CDR2 sequences are DFQATT and SNEGSKA (reference sequence). Trimming cost V 7 bases and J 5 bases, with 8 bases left between them. There are 10 residues in the CDR3. CDR3 loop: CSELEETQYF. As DNA, the CDR3 is TGCAGTGAGCTTGAGGAGACCCAGTACTTC.

The J gene is TRBJ1-1, the V gene TRBV10-2; no clear D. Germline CDR1 and CDR2: WSHSY and SAAADI. The CDR3 runs to 16 residues. V lost 10 bases and J 0 bases, leaving 21 bases between the germline ends. The CDR3: CATMGLMVSMNTEAFF. In DNA, the CDR3 is TGCGCCACCATGGGATTGATGGTGAGCATGAACACTGAAGCTTTCTTT.

Only a few counts were recorded for this clonotype. CDR3 protein: CASSFGSLVNTEAFF. CDR3 DNA sequence: TGTGCCAGCAGCTTCGGGTCGCTAGTAAACACTGAAGCTTTCTTT. The rearrangement links TRBV5-6 to TRBJ1-1; D is undetermined. Between the trimmed V and J ends, which lost 2 bases and 2 bases, there was a span of 13 bases. This CDR3 contains 15 residues. In germline, CDR1 is SGHDT, CDR2 YYEEEE.

The chain has TRBV20-1 and TRBJ2-3; D not certain. The V gene's germline CDR1 is DFQATT and CDR2 SNEGSKA (reference sequence). Trimming removed 0 bases at V and 4 bases at J, with 5 bases between. This CDR3 has 12 residues. The CDR3 protein is CSARDGADTQYF. DNA for the CDR3: TGCAGTGCTAGAGATGGGGCAGATACGCAGTATTTT.

This clonotype was seen a handful of times. This rearrangement joins TRBV6-5 to TRBJ1-2; 7 bases fit TRBD1. Germline CDR1 and CDR2: MNHEY and SVGAGI. The CDR3 has 16 residues. After removal of 5 bases from V and 4 bases from J, the junction contained 13 bases not matched to a gene. The CDR3 region is CASSEAEGQSVYGYTF. CDR3 DNA sequence: TGTGCCAGCAGTGAAGCTGAGGGACAGTCAGTCTATGGCTACACCTTC.